A selection of T cell receptor beta chains follows, all from one sample in a study of CD8+ T cells in alopecia areata. Only in-frame clones appear in the TCRdb table, and some are missing; sequencing was by immunoSEQ multiplex PCR. This table holds roughly 180,000 clones, 53% found once. The specimen was CD8+ T cells sorted from blood, collected at week 24, from a patient treated with tofacitinib. The receptors were gathered from a human donor with alopecia areata. Both conserved end residues are part of each CDR3. Fields, in order: D gene, J gene, clone size, V gene, CDR3 protein, CDR3 DNA. D genes are given only for firm matches. The size of a clone is reported for some rows only, either as once, few or many, or as a class for expanded clones.

d_gene: TRBD2; j_gene: TRBJ2-7; abundance: .; v_gene: TRBV4-3; CDR3aa: CASSPGGRGGSYEQYF; CDR3nt: TGCGCCAGCAGCCCAGGAGGGCGGGGGGGCTCCTACGAGCAGTACTTC
d_gene: .; j_gene: TRBJ1-5; abundance: .; v_gene: TRBV29-1; CDR3aa: CSVVGEGKTQHF; CDR3nt: TGCAGCGTTGTGGGGGAAGGGAAGACCCAGCATTTT
d_gene: TRBD1; j_gene: TRBJ1-2; abundance: .; v_gene: TRBV28; CDR3aa: CAGGQDYGYTF; CDR3nt: TGTGCCGGGGGACAGGACTATGGCTACACCTTC
d_gene: .; j_gene: TRBJ1-5; abundance: few; v_gene: TRBV30; CDR3aa: CAWSEGTNQPQHF; CDR3nt: TGTGCCTGGAGTGAAGGGACTAATCAGCCCCAGCATTTT
d_gene: TRBD1; j_gene: TRBJ2-7; abundance: .; v_gene: TRBV19; CDR3aa: CASKGTETYEQYF; CDR3nt: TGTGCCAGTAAGGGGACAGAGACCTACGAGCAGTACTTC
d_gene: .; j_gene: TRBJ2-2; abundance: .; v_gene: TRBV5-6; CDR3aa: CASSLVAANTGELFF; CDR3nt: TGTGCCAGCAGCTTGGTCGCGGCGAACACCGGGGAGCTGTTTTTT
d_gene: TRBD1; j_gene: TRBJ1-2; abundance: .; v_gene: TRBV7-9; CDR3aa: CASSLPTGGDGYTF; CDR3nt: TGTGCCAGCAGCTTACCGACAGGGGGCGATGGCTACACCTTC
d_gene: .; j_gene: TRBJ2-7; abundance: .; v_gene: TRBV27; CDR3aa: CASSLIGGPLEQYF; CDR3nt: TGTGCCAGCAGTTTAATCGGCGGGCCCTTGGAGCAGTACTTC
d_gene: .; j_gene: TRBJ2-3; abundance: once; v_gene: TRBV30; CDR3aa: CAWTPDSTDTQYF; CDR3nt: TGTGCCTGGACCCCGGACAGCACAGATACGCAGTATTTT
d_gene: .; j_gene: TRBJ1-2; abundance: .; v_gene: TRBV29-1; CDR3aa: CSVPSSETANYGYTF; CDR3nt: TGCAGCGTCCCCAGCTCGGAGACTGCGAACTATGGCTACACCTTC
d_gene: .; j_gene: TRBJ2-3; abundance: medium-sized; v_gene: TRBV27; CDR3aa: CASRGGTDTQYF; CDR3nt: TGTGCCAGCAGAGGGGGCACAGATACGCAGTATTTT
d_gene: .; j_gene: TRBJ2-7; abundance: .; v_gene: TRBV30; CDR3aa: CAWSVGTPNEQYF; CDR3nt: TGTGCCTGGAGTGTAGGGACGCCGAACGAGCAGTACTTC
d_gene: .; j_gene: TRBJ2-7; abundance: few; v_gene: TRBV5-6; CDR3aa: CASSLGLPPEQYF; CDR3nt: TGTGCCAGCAGCTTGGGACTACCTCCGGAGCAGTACTTC
d_gene: .; j_gene: TRBJ2-7; abundance: .; v_gene: TRBV4-3; CDR3aa: CASSQDQGPGYEQYF; CDR3nt: TGCGCCAGCAGCCAAGATCAGGGTCCGGGCTACGAGCAGTACTTC
d_gene: .; j_gene: TRBJ2-1; abundance: few; v_gene: TRBV30; CDR3aa: CAWSTGTLGGNEQFF; CDR3nt: TGTGCCTGGAGTACCGGGACCCTGGGGGGCAATGAGCAGTTCTTC
d_gene: .; j_gene: TRBJ2-1; abundance: .; v_gene: TRBV4-2; CDR3aa: CASSQERGGDEQFF; CDR3nt: TGTGCCAGCAGCCAAGAAAGAGGAGGGGATGAGCAGTTCTTC
d_gene: .; j_gene: TRBJ2-7; abundance: .; v_gene: TRBV2; CDR3aa: CASSDPGASYEQYF; CDR3nt: TGTGCCAGCAGTGACCCGGGGGCCTCCTACGAGCAGTACTTC
d_gene: .; j_gene: TRBJ1-1; abundance: .; v_gene: TRBV28; CDR3aa: CASSEVGGTEAFF; CDR3nt: TGTGCCAGCAGTGAAGTCGGAGGGACTGAAGCTTTCTTT
d_gene: .; j_gene: TRBJ2-4; abundance: .; v_gene: TRBV4-3; CDR3aa: CASSQDIGGNIQYF; CDR3nt: TGCGCCAGCAGCCAAGATATTGGAGGAAACATTCAGTACTTC
d_gene: TRBD1; j_gene: TRBJ2-7; abundance: few; v_gene: TRBV4-3; CDR3aa: CASSQEIGTGVDSYEQYF; CDR3nt: TGCGCCAGCAGCCAAGAAATAGGGACAGGGGTCGATTCCTACGAGCAGTACTTC
d_gene: TRBD1; j_gene: TRBJ1-1; abundance: .; v_gene: TRBV7-6; CDR3aa: CASSLDDRGRTEAFF; CDR3nt: TGTGCCAGCAGCTTGGACGACAGGGGGAGAACTGAAGCTTTCTTT
d_gene: .; j_gene: TRBJ1-2; abundance: .; v_gene: TRBV30; CDR3aa: CAWTRGEGYTF; CDR3nt: TGTGCCTGGACGAGGGGTGAAGGCTACACCTTC
d_gene: TRBD2; j_gene: TRBJ2-1; abundance: .; v_gene: TRBV9; CDR3aa: CASSSNSGGRNEQFF; CDR3nt: TGTGCCAGCAGCTCCAATAGCGGGGGGCGGAATGAGCAGTTCTTC
d_gene: .; j_gene: TRBJ1-1; abundance: .; v_gene: TRBV19; CDR3aa: CASSIASNTEAFF; CDR3nt: TGTGCCAGTAGTATAGCTTCCAACACTGAAGCTTTCTTT
d_gene: .; j_gene: TRBJ1-5; abundance: .; v_gene: TRBV7-8; CDR3aa: CASSPGGGSNQPQHF; CDR3nt: TGTGCCAGCAGCCCCGGGGGGGGGAGCAATCAGCCCCAGCATTTT
d_gene: .; j_gene: TRBJ2-3; abundance: few; v_gene: TRBV10-3; CDR3aa: CAISGGPGVYF; CDR3nt: TGTGCCATCAGTGGAGGGCCCGGAGTGTATTTT
d_gene: .; j_gene: TRBJ2-1; abundance: .; v_gene: TRBV30; CDR3aa: CAWSASDNEQFF; CDR3nt: TGTGCCTGGAGTGCCTCGGACAATGAGCAGTTCTTC
d_gene: TRBD2; j_gene: TRBJ2-7; abundance: .; v_gene: TRBV5-1; CDR3aa: CASSLSGGNYEQYF; CDR3nt: TGCGCCAGCAGCTTAAGCGGGGGGAACTACGAGCAGTACTTC
d_gene: .; j_gene: TRBJ2-2; abundance: .; v_gene: TRBV7-6; CDR3aa: CASLAGSFGELFF; CDR3nt: TGTGCCAGCCTCGCAGGAAGCTTCGGGGAGCTGTTTTTT
d_gene: .; j_gene: TRBJ2-1; abundance: .; v_gene: TRBV13; CDR3aa: CASTMRGIGRGEQFF; CDR3nt: TGTGCCAGCACCATGCGGGGAATCGGCCGCGGGGAGCAGTTCTTC
d_gene: TRBD2; j_gene: TRBJ2-7; abundance: .; v_gene: TRBV5-6; CDR3aa: CASSLPGLAGGDEQYF; CDR3nt: TGTGCCAGCAGCTTACCGGGACTAGCGGGGGGAGACGAGCAGTACTTC
d_gene: TRBD1; j_gene: TRBJ2-7; abundance: .; v_gene: TRBV6-5; CDR3aa: CASSYSMGTVTYEQYF; CDR3nt: TGTGCCAGCAGTTACTCGATGGGGACAGTAACCTACGAGCAGTACTTC
d_gene: .; j_gene: TRBJ1-1; abundance: few; v_gene: TRBV27; CDR3aa: CASRKQDTEAFF; CDR3nt: TGTGCCAGCAGAAAGCAAGACACTGAAGCTTTCTTT
d_gene: .; j_gene: TRBJ1-5; abundance: .; v_gene: TRBV29-1; CDR3aa: CSVEDHRVSNQPQHF; CDR3nt: TGCAGCGTTGAAGACCACAGGGTGAGCAATCAGCCCCAGCATTTT
d_gene: .; j_gene: TRBJ2-7; abundance: .; v_gene: TRBV6-6; CDR3aa: CASSYASGDEQYF; CDR3nt: TGTGCCAGCAGTTACGCCTCGGGGGACGAGCAGTACTTC
d_gene: .; j_gene: TRBJ2-2; abundance: few; v_gene: TRBV11-2; CDR3aa: CASSFSGPTGELFF; CDR3nt: TGTGCCAGCAGCTTTTCCGGGCCCACCGGGGAGCTGTTTTTT
d_gene: TRBD1; j_gene: TRBJ1-2; abundance: few; v_gene: TRBV14; CDR3aa: CASSPPGQGPYGYTF; CDR3nt: TGTGCCAGCAGCCCCCCGGGACAGGGCCCCTATGGCTACACCTTC
d_gene: .; j_gene: TRBJ2-2; abundance: .; v_gene: TRBV4-1; CDR3aa: CASSGTGDIDTGELFF; CDR3nt: TGCGCCAGCAGCGGTACAGGTGATATCGACACCGGGGAGCTGTTTTTT
d_gene: .; j_gene: TRBJ1-1; abundance: few; v_gene: TRBV9; CDR3aa: CASENTEAFF; CDR3nt: TGTGCCAGCGAGAACACTGAAGCTTTCTTT
d_gene: .; j_gene: TRBJ2-1; abundance: once; v_gene: TRBV30; CDR3aa: CAWSDDYNEQFF; CDR3nt: TGTGCCTGGAGTGACGATTACAATGAGCAGTTCTTC
d_gene: .; j_gene: TRBJ2-5; abundance: .; v_gene: TRBV5-6; CDR3aa: CASSLASGGRETQYF; CDR3nt: TGTGCCAGCAGCTTGGCCTCCGGGGGGCGAGAGACCCAGTACTTC
d_gene: .; j_gene: TRBJ2-6; abundance: once; v_gene: TRBV7-2; CDR3aa: CASSRSNSGANVLTF; CDR3nt: TGTGCCAGCAGCCGCTCCAACTCTGGGGCCAACGTCCTGACTTTC